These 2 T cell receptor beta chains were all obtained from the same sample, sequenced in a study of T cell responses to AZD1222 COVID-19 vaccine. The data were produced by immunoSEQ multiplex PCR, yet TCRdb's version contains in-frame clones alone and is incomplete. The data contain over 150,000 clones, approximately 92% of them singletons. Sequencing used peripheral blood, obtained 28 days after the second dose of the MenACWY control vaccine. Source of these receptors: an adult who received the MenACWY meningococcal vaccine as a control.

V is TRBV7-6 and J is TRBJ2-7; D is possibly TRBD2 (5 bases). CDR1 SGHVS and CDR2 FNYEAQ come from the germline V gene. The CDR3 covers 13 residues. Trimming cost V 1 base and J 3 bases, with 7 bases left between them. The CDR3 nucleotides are TGTGCCAGCAGCTTAGGACGGGACTACGAGCAGTACTTC. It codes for CASSLGRDYEQYF. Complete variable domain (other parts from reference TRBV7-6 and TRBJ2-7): GAGVSQSPRYKVTKRGQDVALRCDPISGHVSLYWYRQALGQGPEFLTYFNYEAQQDKSGLPNDRFSAERPEGSISTLTIQRTEQRDSAMYRCASSLGRDYEQYFGPGTRLTVT.

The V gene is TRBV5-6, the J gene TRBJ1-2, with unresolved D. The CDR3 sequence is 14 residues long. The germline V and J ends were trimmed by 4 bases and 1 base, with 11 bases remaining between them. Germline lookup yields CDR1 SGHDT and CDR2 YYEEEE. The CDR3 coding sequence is TGTGCCAGCAGCCTGTGGAGGATTAACTATGGCTACACCTTC. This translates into CASSLWRINYGYTF. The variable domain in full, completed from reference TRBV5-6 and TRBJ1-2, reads DAGVTQSPTHLIKTRGQQVTLRCSPKSGHDTVSWYQQALGQGPQFIFQYYEEEERQRGNFPDRFSGHQFPNYSSELNVNALLLGDSALYLCASSLWRINYGYTFGSGTRLTVV.